This T cell receptor (beta chain) stems from a study of shared clonotypes between healthy human individuals. Trimming took 5 bases from V and 6 from J, leaving 9 bases between them. The CDR3 loop spans 12 amino acids. Germline CDR1 reads SGHVS; CDR2 reads FQNEAQ. TCRdb's copy holds only in-frame clones and misses some; the assay was immunoSEQ multiplex PCR. The data hold under 1,900,000 clones, with approximately 98.5% observed a single time. This chain uses TRBV7-8 with TRBJ2-3, with no clear D. This receptor was identified in a man aged 30-40 years in good health. Sequencing was done on a sample of naive CD4+ T cells sorted from blood. Noted subset: CD45RA+ positively selected. The CDR3 nucleotides read TGTGCCAGCAGCCCGATAGTGGATACGCAGTATTTT. Translating it yields CASSPIVDTQYF.